This T cell receptor (beta chain) originates from a study of tumor-infiltrating lymphocytes in primary liver carcinoma. Study-level findings and limits: Tumors carried a top-250-clone fraction significantly exceeding that of blood (p = 0.039).

Synthesis of TCR beta cDNA was carried out from 500 ng total RNA with a constant-region primer. Three rounds of nested multiplex PCR with slightly modified ARM-PCR produced TCR beta libraries. With TRBV1-TRBV30 forward primers and a C-beta reverse primer, the first two PCR rounds were run for nine to eleven cycles each. TCRdb ran MiXCR on the multiplex PCR reads and lists one entry per CDR3 protein. The table lists approximately 110,000 distinct CDR3 sequences, 64% of them singletons. Co-extracting RNA and DNA was done with 20-30 mg of unsorted bulk tissue as input. There were only treatment-naive patients, all with chronic HBV infection. The ends lost 5 bases at V and 5 bases at J; junction bases unmatched: 14. The CDR3 length is 18 residues. Comments on this clonotype: Its cognate antigen is unknown. This may arise from a read error, as a much more abundant clone is one base away.

The sequence was obtained from a woman in her fifties or sixties with primary liver carcinoma and hepatitis B virus infection. This rearrangement joins TRBV12-3 or TRBV12-4 to TRBJ2-1; 11 bases are a match to TRBD2. Sequenced: liver tumor tissue from sampling region 3. Regarding subset: tumor region T3, left-lateral pole. The CDR3 protein is CASSKTGGTSGSHNEQFF. The CDR3 DNA reads TGTGCCAGCAGTAAAACTGGGGGGACTAGCGGATCCCACAATGAGCAGTTCTTC.